Detailed here is one T cell receptor (beta chain). What this receptor recognizes is not known. No base quality information exists; no much larger clone differs at one position. This record belongs to a study of cytomegalovirus exposure and HLA in healthy donors (dated by TCRdb to about 2017). In the study overall: In an earlier analysis of several hundred of the donors, about 270 Gb of sequence data and 90 million to 130 million unique TCR beta sequences from some 170 million T cells were reported. About 300 gigabases of sequencing data and 70 million to 100 million unique TCR sequences were included in an early release covering 550 to 800 HLA-typed donors. Of the roughly 400 genotyped donors, approximately 83% fell in the genetic ancestry cluster associated with self-reported Caucasian donors. The study aimed to test whether signatures of past pathogen exposure could be identified by cataloging public T cell receptors. The study profiled the T cell repertoires of about 720 subjects by immunosequencing and related them to cytomegalovirus serostatus. A separate validation cohort of roughly 130 different subjects was used in addition to the roughly 670-subject first cohort. To predict cytomegalovirus infection status, the study combined high-throughput TCR immunosequencing, statistical association of individual TCRs with disease status, and machine learning. A later analysis re-examined previously published TCR beta repertoires from 610 or so donors and added high-resolution HLA genotyping to investigate patterns of TCR occurrence. Rather than drawing on any new phenotypic data, the later analysis identified candidate immune exposures from TCR beta sequences and the way those sequences occurred across donors. An earlier analysis of approximately 630 of the donors applied high-throughput TCR beta sequencing to assess whether each TCR beta V gene segment acted as functional or pseudogenic. Donor age, sex, ethnicity and CMV serostatus were compiled together with the repertoire data. In a later genetic analysis, genome-wide SNP genotypes for about three fifths of the roughly 670 donors were used, and that subset was treated as a discovery cohort. All discovery cohort repertoires had been generated using a single sequencing platform. HLA typing covered class I and class II loci at four-digit resolution. The number of donors typed differed by locus, with 629-630 for A, B, C, DRB1 and DQB1, about 500 for DQA1, 600 to 610 for DPA1, and around 430 for DPB1. Because of strong linkage in the cohort, roughly five DR-DQ haplotypes were treated as single units for association and clustering. Among roughly 400 genotyped donors of the cohort, an average of roughly 230,000 unique TCR beta nucleotide sequences was sequenced per donor, of which about 18% were non-productive.

What the work shows at the level of the full study, not this receptor alone: The presence/absence analyses assumed that sequencing depth was roughly uniform across donors, and that assumption may not be true. A later analysis found that TCR association rates varied across HLA loci, with DRB1 alleles showing the most associated TCRs and HLA-C alleles the fewest. Most TCR sequences were seen in very few donors, while some public TCRs were found in many individuals. For the cohort, immune exposure information was limited to CMV serostatus. At a false discovery rate of 0.05, a later analysis linked some 18,000 TCR beta sequences to specific HLA alleles. The sequencing pipeline was judged likely to have produced a cluster of highly shared sequence variants as a technical artifact. In a later genetic analysis, a missense DCLRE1C variant was associated with V-gene and J-gene trimming of TCR beta chains, and the association was replicated in an independent cohort. A few of the identified cytomegalovirus-associated TCR beta chains were confirmed in vitro to be specific for cytomegalovirus antigens. According to a later analysis, most CMV-associated TCR beta chains appeared to be HLA-restricted, and the HLA associations seemed to be driven largely by CMV exposure. In an earlier analysis of 587 of the donors, most TCR beta V segments were observed in productive rearrangements about 87% or about 30% of the time, broadly matching IMGT annotations. According to a later genetic analysis, donors in an Asian-associated ancestry cluster had fewer N-insertions in productive TCRs than the approximately 630-donor mean. In this cohort, only TCR beta chains were sequenced, and detectable features were limited by the absence of alpha or paired-chain data. A total of 164 TCR beta chains were listed by the study as associated with cytomegalovirus. The classifier was reported to diagnose cytomegalovirus status with high specificity and sensitivity in both the original cohort and the validation cohort. A further reported finding was that TCR beta sequences accurately predicted the HLA-A and HLA-B alleles for most subjects in the first cohort. Compared with equally common non-associated chains, HLA-associated TCR beta chains in a later analysis were more clonally expanded and had lower generation probabilities. Linkage disequilibrium might explain the correlated functional status among segregating V segments, but an unknown experimental factor could not be ruled out. A later analysis reported that several top co-occurrence clusters appeared linked to parvovirus B19, influenza, CMV and Epstein-Barr virus. HLA typing was unavailable for some donors at each locus, so association tests used only the typed subset. About 17 rarely observed V segments, including chromosome 9 orphons, were excluded from the earlier analysis of some 590 of the donors because counts were too low. The authors suggested that the approach could potentially be extended to other disease states and immunological phenotypes. Strong co-occurrence of HLA alleles, especially DR and DQ, made assigning TCR associations to individual alleles difficult.

The cohort was made up of 666 healthy bone marrow donors. All cohort members were sampled while nominally healthy, although unrecorded immune exposures were likely present. The donor was CMV seronegative and was included in the group of hundreds of seronegative cohort members. A peripheral blood sample was collected from each donor, and TCR beta sequencing was performed on peripheral blood mononuclear cells. Genomic DNA extraction from the blood cell samples was performed with the Qiagen DNeasy Blood Extraction Kit. Libraries were constructed by the immunoSEQ multiplex PCR assay. For the multiplex PCR, a mixture combining 60 forward primers for TCR Vbeta segments and 13 reverse primers for TCR Jbeta segments was used. A multiplex PCR assay on genomic DNA amplified the CDR3 region of rearranged TCR beta genes. The Illumina HiSeq System was used to sequence the amplified TCR beta libraries as 87-base-pair reads. The authors' analysis ran thus. A later analysis counted approximately 74 million unique TCR beta chains across the 650 to 800 repertoires, and around 9.9 million of these chains were shared by at least two donors. To remove PCR and sequencing errors, raw reads were error-corrected and collapsed into unique sequences using a nearest-neighbor algorithm that merged closely related sequences. CDR3 sequences were aligned to IMGT reference sequences to assign V, D and J gene segments. For a sequence to be retained, at least a six-nucleotide match to both a V gene segment and a J gene segment was required. A rearrangement counted as productive if the CDR3 had no stop codons and remained in frame with V and J, and every other rearrangement counted as non-productive. Following IMGT convention, CDR3 was defined as the stretch from the second conserved V-encoded cysteine to the conserved J-encoded phenylalanine. In an earlier analysis of around 640 of the donors, sequences lacking an unambiguous match to a single V gene segment were excluded. In an earlier analysis of approximately 500 of the donors, a V segment was called functional when productive rearrangements were above 56.7%, and segregating when the standard deviation between donors exceeded 5%. A statistical classification framework was built for diagnosing cytomegalovirus status from the catalog of TCR beta chain sequences. A later analysis assigned V and J genes by comparing TCR nucleotide sequences with IMGT/GENE-DB human TR gene sequences. A later analysis assigned CDR3 sequences and most-parsimonious VDJ recombination scenarios with the TCRdist pipeline. A later analysis defined each TCR beta chain by its CDR3 amino acid sequence plus V-gene family, and excluded reads lacking a unique V-gene family. A later analysis removed several hundred highly shared, low-generation-probability nucleotide sequences to deal with suspected cross-contamination and a sequencing artifact. In a later analysis, a clonal expansion index for each public chain was calculated from normalized within-repertoire ranks of inferred template counts. A later analysis computed generation probabilities with a VDJ recombination model fitted to out-of-frame rearrangements, and checked the results against IGoR. A later analysis scored TCR-TCR, TCR-HLA and TCR-CMV co-occurrence with hypergeometric tests, applying a repertoire-size bias correction to TCR pairs. To estimate false discovery rates, a later analysis permuted the HLA or CMV assignments 20 times. In a later analysis, co-occurring TCRs were grouped using DBSCAN, and TCRdist sequence similarity was added for clustering within HLA-allele-positive subsets. For co-occurrence clustering, repertoires with fewer than 30,000 or more than 120,000 public chains were excluded, along with roughly five repertoires with anomalous nucleotide sharing. The source is immuneACCESS, and TCRdb retained only in-frame sequences with V and J called. Part of the clones is not carried over; for the studies checked, unresolved V genes explain less than half of this, and the remainder is unexplained. That table furnishes V, J and clone size, whereas the DNA furnished D and trimming. The sample records around 50,000 clones, approximately 80% of which are singletons. The ten biggest clones cover approximately 4% of the sample.

This sequence originates from a man aged 30-40 years in good health and CMV-seronegative. The sample consisted of PBMCs.

For the CDR3, the sequence is CASSSKGYVEQYF. The sequence in DNA is TGCGCCAGCAGCTCCAAGGGGTATGTCGAGCAGTACTTC. Here the chain combines TRBV5-1 and TRBJ2-7; the D gene is perhaps TRBD1, on 5 matching bases. For CDR1 and CDR2, the germline V gene lists SGHRS and YFSETQ. From the cysteine up to the phenylalanine, the CDR3 has a length of 13 residues. CDR3 DNA is the only sequence kept; it has 39 bases, read in frame from the first base. At the junction V is shortened by 3 bases and J by 6 bases, with 13 bases in between.